Listed below are T cell receptor beta chains from one sample, sequenced in a study of post-analysis software for immune sequencing data. TCRdb reanalysed the PCR reads using MiXCR and keeps one entry per CDR3 protein. The table lists approximately 660,000 distinct CDR3 sequences, approximately 60% of them singletons, with roughly 10% in the top ten. The sample was blood. These receptor sequences come from a girl between 2 and 10 years old with multiple sclerosis. CDR3s include the opening cysteine and the closing phenylalanine or tryptophan. Fields, in order: V gene, J gene, CDR3 protein.

V: TRBV4-3
J: TRBJ1-1
CDR3: CASSQARTALNTEAFF

V: TRBV2
J: TRBJ2-7
CDR3: CASSENRDRAYEQYF

V: TRBV29-1
J: TRBJ2-1
CDR3: CSVVIYDEQFF

V: TRBV5-1
J: TRBJ1-1
CDR3: CASSLTAGALNTEAFF

V: TRBV10-3
J: TRBJ1-5
CDR3: CAIGKVPNQPQHF

V: TRBV5-1
J: TRBJ2-5
CDR3: CASSDTASQETQYF

V: TRBV2
J: TRBJ2-1
CDR3: CASVRDRGIEQFF

V: TRBV6-5
J: TRBJ2-5
CDR3: CASSYFPDRTQETQYF

V: TRBV15
J: TRBJ2-3
CDR3: CATSKKAGTGRWVGTDTDTQYF

V: TRBV12-3/TRBV12-4
J: TRBJ2-3
CDR3: CASSPPWGLSSRATQYF

V: TRBV9
J: TRBJ2-3
CDR3: CASSPQVSTDTQYF

V: TRBV7-3
J: TRBJ2-5
CDR3: CASSPGTSGREETQYF

V: TRBV3-1
J: TRBJ2-3
CDR3: CASSPLERTDTQYF

V: TRBV20-1
J: TRBJ1-4
CDR3: CSARGRAGRGEKLFF

V: TRBV11-2
J: TRBJ2-3
CDR3: CASASTDTQYF

V: TRBV20-1
J: TRBJ2-5
CDR3: CSARDGRETQYF

V: TRBV10-3
J: TRBJ2-1
CDR3: CAISERQGAEEQFF

V: TRBV7-2
J: TRBJ2-1
CDR3: CASSLQTSLGNEQFF

V: TRBV6-5
J: TRBJ2-3
CDR3: CASRLQGLDTQYF

V: TRBV12-3/TRBV12-4
J: TRBJ2-5
CDR3: CASSHRTAQETQYF

V: TRBV29-1
J: TRBJ2-3
CDR3: CSVAGLDTQYF

V: TRBV15
J: TRBJ1-1
CDR3: CATSRDRAGTEAFF

V: TRBV30
J: TRBJ1-1
CDR3: CAWSVPLTGSSRAAFF

V: TRBV29-1
J: TRBJ2-5
CDR3: CSDLAGQETQYF

V: TRBV5-1
J: .
CDR3: CASSMTEYEQYF

V: TRBV11-1
J: TRBJ2-7
CDR3: CASSATSGSSYEQYF

V: TRBV29-1
J: TRBJ2-3
CDR3: CSVAFRQTSTDTQYF

V: TRBV20-1
J: TRBJ2-4
CDR3: CSASGKWDQYF

V: TRBV20-1
J: TRBJ1-2
CDR3: CSARESPAANYGYTF

V: TRBV7-3
J: TRBJ2-5
CDR3: CASSLKGGKQETQYF

V: TRBV7-8
J: TRBJ2-2
CDR3: CASSLRGGGNTGELFF

V: TRBV10-1
J: TRBJ2-1
CDR3: CASSPGQGRIGEQFF

V: TRBV5-1
J: TRBJ1-2
CDR3: CASSRGGVGNYGYTF

V: TRBV29-1
J: TRBJ2-2
CDR3: CSVYDGPTGELFF